This T cell receptor beta chain came from a study of OX40 agonist ivuxolimab in advanced cancers. Germline lookup yields CDR1 SGDLS and CDR2 YYNGEE. The CDR3 extends over 14 amino acids. V dropped 3 bases and J dropped 3; count of bases not matched to a gene: 2. Sequencing was performed with immunoSEQ multiplex PCR; in TCRdb, only in-frame clones are kept and a portion is missing. The sample has tens of thousands of clones, 80% to 90% seen once. The TCR originated in an adult with an advanced solid tumor such as melanoma, head and neck, liver or kidney cancer. The sample consisted of CD4+ or CD8+ T cells sorted from blood, taken in a trial of the OX40 agonist ivuxolimab. This chain joins TRBV9 and TRBJ2-7, with 11 positions matching TRBD2. The CDR3 DNA sequence: TGTGCCAGCAGCGCAGGACTAGCGGGCTACGAGCAGTACTTC. Amino acid sequence: CASSAGLAGYEQYF.